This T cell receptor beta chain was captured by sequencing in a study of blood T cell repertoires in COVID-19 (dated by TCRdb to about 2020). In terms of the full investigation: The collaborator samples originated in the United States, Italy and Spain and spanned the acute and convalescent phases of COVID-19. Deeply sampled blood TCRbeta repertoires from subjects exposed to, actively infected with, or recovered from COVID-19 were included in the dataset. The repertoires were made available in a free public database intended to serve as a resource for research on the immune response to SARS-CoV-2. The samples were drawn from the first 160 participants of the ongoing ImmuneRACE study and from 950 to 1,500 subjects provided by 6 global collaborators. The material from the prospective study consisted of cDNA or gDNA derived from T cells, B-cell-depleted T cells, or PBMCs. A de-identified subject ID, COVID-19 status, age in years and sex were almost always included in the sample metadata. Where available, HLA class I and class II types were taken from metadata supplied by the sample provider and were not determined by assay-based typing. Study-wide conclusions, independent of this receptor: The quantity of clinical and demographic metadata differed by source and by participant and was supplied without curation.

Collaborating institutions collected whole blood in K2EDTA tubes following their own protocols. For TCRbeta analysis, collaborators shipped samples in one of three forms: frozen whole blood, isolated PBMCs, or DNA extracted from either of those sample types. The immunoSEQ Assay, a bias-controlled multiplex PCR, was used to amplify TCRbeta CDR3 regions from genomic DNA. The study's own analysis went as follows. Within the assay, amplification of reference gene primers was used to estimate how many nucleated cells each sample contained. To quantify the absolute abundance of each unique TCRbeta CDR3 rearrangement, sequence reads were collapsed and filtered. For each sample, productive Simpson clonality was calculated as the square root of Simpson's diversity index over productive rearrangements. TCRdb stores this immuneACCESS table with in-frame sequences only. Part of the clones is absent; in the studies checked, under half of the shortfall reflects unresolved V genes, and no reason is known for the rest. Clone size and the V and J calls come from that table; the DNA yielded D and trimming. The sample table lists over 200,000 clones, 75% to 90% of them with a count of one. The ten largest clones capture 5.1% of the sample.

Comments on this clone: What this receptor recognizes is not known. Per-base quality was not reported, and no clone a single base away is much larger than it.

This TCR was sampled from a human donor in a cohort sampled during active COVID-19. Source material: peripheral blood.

CDR3 region: CASSIQVAKNIQYF. The DNA is as follows: TGTGCCAGCAGCATACAGGTAGCCAAAAACATTCAGTACTTC. The chain is assembled from TRBV7-9 and TRBJ2-4; D gene: possibly TRBD1, on 5 matching bases. There are 14 amino acids in the CDR3, from cysteine to phenylalanine inclusive. CDR3 DNA only is kept here, 42 bases in frame from base 1. Via the germline V gene (reference sequence), CDR1 is SEHNR and CDR2 FQNEAQ. The junction shows trimming of 5 bases on V and 0 bases on J, plus 8 bases between the germline ends.